This T cell receptor beta chain came from a study of identical twins. A remark on this clonotype: Its matching antigen is unknown.

Study-level findings and limits: With abundant cord blood beta clonotypes, insertions were fewer; memory repertoires showed no such pattern.

The CDR3 has 16 amino acids. Germline-derived CDR1 and CDR2 are PRHDT and FYEKMQ (reference sequence). J was trimmed by 4 bases and V by 5 bases; bases with no gene match: 9. With template switching, a universal primer site was added, and the cDNA carried unique molecular identifiers. Using its own MiXCR run on the 5' RACE reads, TCRdb lists one record per CDR3 protein. The sample consists of 420,000 or so distinct CDR3 sequences, approximately 18% of them appearing once. Source material: naive T cells sorted from blood. This rearrangement joins TRBV13 to TRBJ1-4; 8 positions match TRBD1. The receptor comes from a man in his forties or fifties in good health. CDR3 in amino acids: CASSGRTGHLNEKLFF. CDR3 coding DNA: TGTGCCAGCAGCGGACGGACAGGGCACCTTAATGAAAAACTGTTTTTT.